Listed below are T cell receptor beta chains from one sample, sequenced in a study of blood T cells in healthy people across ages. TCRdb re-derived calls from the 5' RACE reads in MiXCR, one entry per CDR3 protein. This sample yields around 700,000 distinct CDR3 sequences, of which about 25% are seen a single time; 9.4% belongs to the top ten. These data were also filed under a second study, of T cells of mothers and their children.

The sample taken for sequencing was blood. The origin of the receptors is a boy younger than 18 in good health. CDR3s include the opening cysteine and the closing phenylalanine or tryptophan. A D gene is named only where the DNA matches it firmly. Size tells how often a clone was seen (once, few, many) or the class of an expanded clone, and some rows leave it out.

CDR3nt: TGCAGTGCTAGTCTCGACAGCTACTACGAGCAGTACTTC; CDR3aa: CSASLDSYYEQYF; d_gene: NA; v_gene: TRBV20-1; j_gene: TRBJ2-7; abundance: few
CDR3nt: TGCAGTGCTAGTAGCCTAGGGCAGGGGAACTACAATGAGCAGTTCTTC; CDR3aa: CSASSLGQGNYNEQFF; d_gene: NA; v_gene: TRBV20-1; j_gene: TRBJ2-1; abundance: NA
CDR3nt: TGTGCCAGCAGCTATGAGAACACTGAAGCTTTCTTT; CDR3aa: CASSYENTEAFF; d_gene: NA; v_gene: TRBV6-6; j_gene: TRBJ1-1; abundance: many
CDR3nt: TGCAGCTCGGGCACAGGGGAGGTCGGGGAGCTGTTTTTT; CDR3aa: CSSGTGEVGELFF; d_gene: NA; v_gene: TRBV29-1; j_gene: TRBJ2-2; abundance: NA
CDR3nt: TGTGCCACCAGCAGAGACCGCACAGATACGCAGTATTTT; CDR3aa: CATSRDRTDTQYF; d_gene: NA; v_gene: TRBV15; j_gene: TRBJ2-3; abundance: few
CDR3nt: TGCGCCAGCAGCTGGGGAGACAGAGATCAAGAGACCCAGTACTTC; CDR3aa: CASSWGDRDQETQYF; d_gene: NA; v_gene: TRBV5-1; j_gene: TRBJ2-5; abundance: NA
CDR3nt: TGTGCCAGCAGCTTAACCCTCCTGGCCGGGACAGGGGGCAATTTCTACACCTTC; CDR3aa: CASSLTLLAGTGGNFYTF; d_gene: TRBD1; v_gene: TRBV7-2; j_gene: TRBJ1-2; abundance: NA
CDR3nt: TGTGCCATCAGCCGGACAGGGGAACTCATCCAAGAGACCCAGTACTTC; CDR3aa: CAISRTGELIQETQYF; d_gene: TRBD1; v_gene: TRBV10-3; j_gene: TRBJ2-5; abundance: NA
CDR3nt: TGCAGCGTTGAAGAGGTTGGAGGGGCACTAGCTATAGATACGCAGTATTTT; CDR3aa: CSVEEVGGALAIDTQYF; d_gene: NA; v_gene: TRBV29-1; j_gene: TRBJ2-3; abundance: few
CDR3nt: TGCGCCAGCAGCCAAAGTGCAGGGTACGAGCAGTACTTC; CDR3aa: CASSQSAGYEQYF; d_gene: NA; v_gene: TRBV4-3; j_gene: TRBJ2-7; abundance: few
CDR3nt: TGTGCCAGCAGTTTAGACGGACTAGCGGGGTACTACGAGCAGTACTTC; CDR3aa: CASSLDGLAGYYEQYF; d_gene: TRBD2; v_gene: TRBV27; j_gene: TRBJ2-7; abundance: few
CDR3nt: TGCAGCGTAGTGGACAGGGATTTCTACGAGCAGTACTTC; CDR3aa: CSVVDRDFYEQYF; d_gene: TRBD1; v_gene: TRBV29-1; j_gene: TRBJ2-7; abundance: NA
CDR3nt: TGTGCCAGCAGTTTAGGCGGGGGGGACTACGAGCAGTACTTC; CDR3aa: CASSLGGGDYEQYF; d_gene: TRBD2; v_gene: TRBV12-3/TRBV12-4; j_gene: TRBJ2-7; abundance: NA
CDR3nt: TGTGCCAGCAGCTTAGGCCGACCGCCTTGGGACTTC; CDR3aa: CASSLGRPPWDF; d_gene: NA; v_gene: TRBV7-2; j_gene: TRBJ2-7; abundance: NA
CDR3nt: TGTGCCAGCAGCGTAGATGTTTCCGACAGGGGATACACTGAAGCTTTCTTT; CDR3aa: CASSVDVSDRGYTEAFF; d_gene: TRBD1; v_gene: TRBV9; j_gene: TRBJ1-1; abundance: few
CDR3nt: TGTGCCAGCAGCTTAGGGGTCAGGGCAGAGACCCAGTACTTC; CDR3aa: CASSLGVRAETQYF; d_gene: NA; v_gene: TRBV7-2; j_gene: TRBJ2-5; abundance: NA
CDR3nt: TGTGCCACCAGTGATTTAAGTGCCAGGACAGGGCCTGTTTGGGAGACCCAGTACTTC; CDR3aa: CATSDLSARTGPVWETQYF; d_gene: TRBD1; v_gene: TRBV24-1; j_gene: TRBJ2-5; abundance: NA
CDR3nt: TGTGCCAGCAGTTTTAGGGCCGAGCAGTTCTTC; CDR3aa: CASSFRAEQFF; d_gene: NA; v_gene: TRBV27; j_gene: TRBJ2-1; abundance: NA
CDR3nt: TGTGCCAGCAGCTTGGACACAATTGACGGGCAGTACTTC; CDR3aa: CASSLDTIDGQYF; d_gene: NA; v_gene: TRBV5-6; j_gene: TRBJ2-7; abundance: NA
CDR3nt: TGCAGCGTTGAGAAGGGAGGGGGCTACACCTTC; CDR3aa: CSVEKGGGYTF; d_gene: NA; v_gene: TRBV29-1; j_gene: TRBJ1-2; abundance: NA
CDR3nt: TGCGCCAGCACGGCGGGAGACGGGTACGAGCAGTACTTC; CDR3aa: CASTAGDGYEQYF; d_gene: TRBD2; v_gene: TRBV5-1; j_gene: TRBJ2-7; abundance: NA
CDR3nt: TGCAGCGTTGGCGGGACTCCCACAGGGACCTACGAGCAGTACTTC; CDR3aa: CSVGGTPTGTYEQYF; d_gene: NA; v_gene: TRBV29-1; j_gene: TRBJ2-7; abundance: NA
CDR3nt: TGTGCTAGTGGTGTTAGCGGGATTGCCTACAATGAGCAGTTCTTC; CDR3aa: CASGVSGIAYNEQFF; d_gene: TRBD2; v_gene: TRBV12-5; j_gene: TRBJ2-1; abundance: few
CDR3nt: TGTGCCAGCAGCGTACCGGGACAAATAATCTTC; CDR3aa: CASSVPGQIIF; d_gene: NA; v_gene: TRBV11-1; j_gene: TRBJ2-5; abundance: NA
CDR3nt: TGCAGCGTTGAGGCCCTAAGCGGAGGGGGAACCTACGAGCAGTACTTC; CDR3aa: CSVEALSGGGTYEQYF; d_gene: NA; v_gene: TRBV29-1; j_gene: TRBJ2-7; abundance: few
CDR3nt: TGCAGCGTTGAAGGGGAGGGGGACACCCACTCTGGAAACACCATATATTTT; CDR3aa: CSVEGEGDTHSGNTIYF; d_gene: NA; v_gene: TRBV29-1; j_gene: TRBJ1-3; abundance: NA
CDR3nt: TGTGCCAGCAGAACCGGGACGGCGAATTCACCCCTCCACTTT; CDR3aa: CASRTGTANSPLHF; d_gene: NA; v_gene: TRBV27; j_gene: TRBJ1-6; abundance: few
CDR3nt: TGTGCCACCAGCGCCCTTCGGAGAGAAGCTTTCTTT; CDR3aa: CATSALRREAFF; d_gene: NA; v_gene: TRBV15; j_gene: TRBJ1-1; abundance: NA